Each of the 19 T cell receptor beta chains below was sequenced from the same sample in a study of tumour-infiltrating T cells in Burkitt lymphoma (TCRdb year 2020). Receptors were amplified or captured by the immunoSEQ multiplex PCR assay. TCRdb re-hosts the immuneACCESS table, in-frame sequences only. Its copies lack some clones; in the studies checked, an unresolved V gene accounts for under half of them, and the cause for the rest is not known. The sample includes 12,000 to 15,000 clones, with over 75% observed a single time. The ten most abundant clones make up less than 1.5% of the sample. The sequencing sample was made of tumor tissue. Receptors originate from a human donor with diffuse large B-cell lymphoma.

This chain links TRBV7-9 with TRBJ2-3; the D is unclear. The CDR3 runs 10 residues. V dropped 1 base and J dropped 7 bases, with 0 bases sitting between them. From germline, CDR1 is SEHNR and CDR2 FQNEAQ (reference sequence). The CDR3 protein is CASSLDTQYF. CDR3 DNA sequence: TGTGCCAGCAGCTTAGATACGCAGTATTTT. Full variable domain (remainder filled in from reference TRBV7-9 and TRBJ2-3): DTGVSQNPRHKITKRGQNVTFRCDPISEHNRLYWYRQTLGQGPEFLTYFQNEAQLEKSRLLSDRFSAERPKGSFSTLEIQRTEQGDSAMYLCASSLDTQYFGPGTRLTVL.

The chain joins TRBV14 to TRBJ2-1; TRBD2 aligns across 7 bases. CDR3 length equals 15 residues. Germline V gives CDR1 SGHDN, CDR2 FVKESK. The V gene end was trimmed by 1 base and the J gene end by 12 bases; junction bases not matched to a gene: 12. The CDR3: CASSQVAGSGLSQFF. DNA for the CDR3: TGTGCCAGCAGCCAAGTCGCGGGTAGCGGGCTTTCGCAGTTCTTC.

The rearrangement joins TRBV11-2 to TRBJ2-1; 7 positions agree with TRBD2. The V and J ends lost 3 bases and 2 bases, in that order; junction bases with no gene match: 4. The germline V gene encodes CDR1 SGHAT and CDR2 FQNNGV. CDR3 size: 15 residues. The CDR3 region has the DNA TGTGCCAGCAGCTTGGACGGGAGGCCCTACAATGAGCAGTTCTTC. It is translated as CASSLDGRPYNEQFF.

The chain recombines TRBV6-5 with TRBJ1-5; TRBD1 might be the D (5 bases). The CDR3 length is 14 residues. In germline, CDR1 is MNHEY, CDR2 SVGAGI. V lost 7 bases, J lost 4 bases, and 14 bases lay in between. In nucleotides, the CDR3 is TGTGCCAGCACTCCGGGGGGTGTTAATCAGCCCCAGCATTTT. Protein sequence: CASTPGGVNQPQHF.

The rearrangement links TRBV6-6 to TRBJ2-2; D might be TRBD1 (5 bases). The CDR3 covers 12 residues. V lost 5 bases, J lost 6 bases, and 7 bases lay in between. Germline CDR1 MNHNY, CDR2 SVGAGI (reference sequence). The chain's CDR3 is CASSQGPGELFF. CDR3 coding DNA: TGTGCCAGCAGTCAGGGTCCCGGGGAGCTGTTTTTT.

The chain couples TRBV19 to TRBJ2-7; D is possibly TRBD1 or TRBD2 (5 bases each). This CDR3 region has 15 residues. Per germline, CDR1 LNHDA and CDR2 SQIVND (reference sequence). The V end lost 3 bases, the J end lost 0 bases, and 12 bases lay between the germline ends. The CDR3 sequence: CASSIGARSSYEQYF. CDR3 in DNA: TGTGCCAGTAGTATCGGGGCTAGGAGCTCCTACGAGCAGTACTTC.

The rearrangement joins TRBV4-3 to TRBJ2-7, with 7 bases aligning to TRBD2. V dropped 0 bases and J dropped 2; count of bases not matched to a gene: 7. The CDR3 totals 16 residues. CDR1 LGHNA and CDR2 YSLEER come from the germline V gene. The CDR3 protein is CASSQETTGGTYEQYF. For the CDR3, the DNA is TGCGCCAGCAGCCAAGAAACGACGGGGGGAACCTACGAGCAGTACTTC.

V and J are TRBV5-8 and TRBJ1-1; a weak D match, TRBD1 (5 bases). V was pared by 0 bases and J by 5 bases, with 20 bases between. Germline lookup yields CDR1 SGHTS and CDR2 YDEGEE. CDR3 length equals 17 residues. CDR3 protein: CASSLVTGVSSGTEAFF. CDR3 DNA: TGTGCCAGCAGCTTGGTTACGGGGGTCTCCTCAGGAACTGAAGCTTTCTTT.

The rearrangement links TRBV19 to TRBJ1-2; D perhaps matches TRBD1 (5 bases). Deletions cut 9 bases from V and 8 bases from J, with 13 bases between. Germline CDR1 and CDR2: LNHDA and SQIVND (reference sequence). This CDR3 is built from 11 residues. DNA for the CDR3: TGTGCCAGCACCGAGGGGAGCGGCTACACCTTC. Protein sequence: CASTEGSGYTF.

This rearrangement joins TRBV7-8 to TRBJ2-5; weak D call: TRBD1 (6 bases). V dropped 1 base and J dropped 5 bases, with 14 bases sitting between them. Germline V lookup: CDR1 SGHVS, CDR2 FQNEAQ. There are 15 residues in the CDR3. For the CDR3, the DNA is TGTGCCAGCAGCTTAGTTCCGAACAGGGTGGAGACCCAGTACTTC. Protein product: CASSLVPNRVETQYF.

The chain employs TRBV27 and TRBJ2-1; 10 bases line up with TRBD2. Looked up from germline, CDR1 is MNHEY and CDR2 is SMNVEV (reference sequence). The CDR3 is 14 residues long. J gave up 4 bases and V 8 bases, and 5 bases lay outside the gene matches. The CDR3 protein is CASRLAGEYNEQFF. The CDR3 region has the DNA TGTGCCAGCCGTCTAGCGGGAGAGTACAATGAGCAGTTCTTC.

The CDR3 sequence is CASSLASSNTEAFF. The CDR3 DNA is TGTGCCAGCAGCTTAGCCTCGTCGAACACTGAAGCTTTCTTT. The chain is built from TRBV7-2 and TRBJ1-1; unclear D gene. This CDR3 is built from 14 residues. The germline CDR1 and CDR2 sequences are SGHTA and FQGNSA. V was shortened by 0 bases and J by 1 base, with 6 bases between the two germline ends.

V is TRBV19 and J is TRBJ1-2, with TRBD1 matching 9 bases. This CDR3 has 15 residues. Trimming removed 5 bases from V and 5 bases from J; junction bases left unmatched: 9. From germline, CDR1 is LNHDA and CDR2 SQIVND (reference sequence). This CDR3 reads CASSPPGQGGYGYTF. CDR3 nucleotides: TGTGCCAGTAGTCCTCCGGGACAGGGAGGGTATGGCTACACCTTC.

The rearrangement joins TRBV5-6 to TRBJ1-4; 8 bases are a match to TRBD1. Germline V gene lookup returns CDR1 SGHDT and CDR2 YYEEEE. The CDR3 consists of 15 residues. J was trimmed by 4 bases and V by 4 bases; bases with no gene match: 6. CDR3 bases: TGTGCCAGCAGCCCCCAGGGGGCGCATAATGAAAAACTGTTTTTT. Translation: CASSPQGAHNEKLFF.

The rearrangement joins TRBV27 to TRBJ2-7; 7 bases agree with TRBD1. J gave up 0 bases and V 6 bases, and 8 bases lay outside the gene matches. This CDR3 spans 15 amino acids. Germline-derived CDR1 and CDR2 are MNHEY and SMNVEV (reference sequence). CDR3 residues: CASSPDRYYSYEQYF. The CDR3 nucleotides read TGTGCCAGCAGCCCGGACAGGTATTACTCCTACGAGCAGTACTTC.

The V gene is TRBV29-1, the J gene TRBJ1-2; D is ambiguous. CDR3 length: 10 amino acids. From germline, CDR1 is SQVTM and CDR2 ANQGSEA. Deletions cut 6 bases from V and 6 bases from J, with 8 bases between. CDR3: CSVERDGYTF. The CDR3 nucleotides read TGCAGCGTCGAAAGGGATGGCTACACCTTC.

As for this clone: Germline and junction disagree at one end, which may indicate a read error. The chain recombines TRBV10-3 with TRBJ2-1; the match to TRBD1 covers 8 bases. The germline V gene encodes CDR1 ENHRY and CDR2 SYGVKD. The CDR3 totals 11 residues. The DNA of the CDR3 is TGTGCCATCAGTGAGCCGGACAGGGCGGTCTTC. Protein sequence: CAISEPDRAVF.

The rearrangement links TRBV19 to TRBJ2-2; no clear D gene. Germline-derived CDR1 and CDR2 are LNHDA and SQIVND (reference sequence). This CDR3 region has 13 residues. Between the trimmed V and J ends, which lost 3 bases and 8 bases, there was a span of 10 bases. Here the CDR3 reads CASSISERGELFF. DNA for the CDR3: TGTGCCAGTAGTATCTCTGAGCGAGGGGAGCTGTTTTTT.

V usage is TRBV2 and J usage is TRBJ2-7; 12 bases match TRBD2. The CDR3 runs 14 residues. Germline V gene data show CDR1 as SNHLY and CDR2 as FYNNEI. V shed 5 bases and J 5 bases; nucleotides not matched to a gene: 4. The CDR3 DNA is TGTGCCAGCAGTCCGACTAGCGGGAGACACGAGCAGTACTTC. Amino acids: CASSPTSGRHEQYF.